Listed below are T cell receptor beta chains from one sample, sequenced in a study of blood T cells in healthy people across ages. MiXCR, run by TCRdb on the 5' RACE reads, gives a single entry per CDR3 protein. Among around 1,000,000 distinct CDR3 sequences listed, approximately 26% were seen once. These same records also appear under a second study, on T cells of mothers and their children.

Sequencing used blood. All receptors come from a girl aged 2 to 9 in good health. Both conserved end residues are part of each CDR3. D genes are given only for firm matches. Clone size is stated in some rows and not others, as once, few, many or a class when expanded.

>TRBJ2-5|-|TRBV9|-
TGTGCCAGCAGCGTAGGCTCGGAACAAGAGACCCAGTACTTC
CASSVGSEQETQYF
>TRBJ1-2|-|TRBV7-6|few
TGTGCCAGCAGCTTAACACCAGCGGAGGGCTACACCTTC
CASSLTPAEGYTF
>TRBJ2-3|-|TRBV14|many
TGTGCCAGCAGCCAATGGGGAGCAGATACGCAGTATTTT
CASSQWGADTQYF
>TRBJ2-5|TRBD2|TRBV11-2|few
TGTGCCAGCAGCTTGGTACTAGCGGGAGGTCTAGTGACCCAGTACTTC
CASSLVLAGGLVTQYF
>TRBJ2-7|-|TRBV4-3|few
TGCGCCAGCAGCCAAGCAAACAGCGAATACGAGCAGTACTTC
CASSQANSEYEQYF
>TRBJ2-5|-|TRBV27|-
TGTGCCAGCAGTCCTGGACCCCCCGGCGAGACCCAGTACTTC
CASSPGPPGETQYF
>TRBJ2-5|-|TRBV7-2|few
TGTGCCAGCAGCCTACAGCGGCGGGAGACCCAGTACTTC
CASSLQRRETQYF
>TRBJ1-1|-|TRBV4-2|few
TGTGCCAGCAGCCAAGGGGGGTGGGGGCTCCACACTGAAGCTTTCTTT
CASSQGGWGLHTEAFF
>TRBJ2-6|-|TRBV5-6|-
TGTGCCAGCAGTTACCAATTCTCTGGGGCCAACGTCCTGACTTTC
CASSYQFSGANVLTF
>TRBJ2-7|-|TRBV7-3|-
TGTGCCAGCAGCGCGACGGACAGCTACGAGCAGTACTTC
CASSATDSYEQYF
>TRBJ2-5|-|TRBV7-9|-
TGTGCCAGCAGCTCCGGCGGGGGCCGTGACCAAGAGACCCAGTACTTC
CASSSGGGRDQETQYF
>TRBJ1-2|-|TRBV28|-
TGTGCCAGCAGCCTTGGGACGTTCGTGAGCTACACCTTC
CASSLGTFVSYTF
>TRBJ2-1|TRBD2|TRBV20-1|-
TGCAGTGCTACAGCGGGACTAGACTACAATGAGCAGTTCTTC
CSATAGLDYNEQFF
>TRBJ1-2|TRBD1|TRBV7-9|-
TGTGCCAGCAGCCCGTCCACCGGGACAGTATATGGCTACACCTTC
CASSPSTGTVYGYTF
>TRBJ1-2|TRBD1|TRBV7-9|few
TGTGCCAGCAGCCCTATAGTGGGACAGGGGCACGGCTACACCTTC
CASSPIVGQGHGYTF
>TRBJ2-7|-|TRBV3-1|-
TGTGCCAGCAGCCAAGCCGGGGCCGCACCTTACGAGCAGTACTTC
CASSQAGAAPYEQYF
>TRBJ1-2|TRBD1|TRBV12-3/TRBV12-4|-
TGTGCCAGCAGTAGCTGGGACAGGGGGCACTATGGCTACACCTTC
CASSSWDRGHYGYTF
>TRBJ1-2|TRBD1|TRBV28|-
TGTGCCACGGACTCACGGGGGGACAGGGATTTTAACTATGGCTACACCTTC
CATDSRGDRDFNYGYTF
>TRBJ1-1|-|TRBV14|-
TGTGCCAGCAGCCAAGATCGATTGGGAATCGAAGCTTTCTTT
CASSQDRLGIEAFF
>TRBJ2-7|-|TRBV13|-
TGTGCCAGCAGCTTAGCGCGGAAAAGCATGGACGAGCAGTACTTC
CASSLARKSMDEQYF
>TRBJ2-4|TRBD1|TRBV20-1|-
TGCAGTTTACAGGGGGCGGGAAACATTCAGTACTTC
CSLQGAGNIQYF
>TRBJ2-1|-|TRBV10-3|-
TGTGCCATCACGGGGGACCTCTACAATGAGCAGTTCTTC
CAITGDLYNEQFF
>TRBJ2-3|TRBD2|TRBV14|-
TGTGCCAGCAGCCAAGATGAGGCGGGAGGACCCACAGATACGCAGTATTTT
CASSQDEAGGPTDTQYF
>TRBJ2-1|TRBD1|TRBV3-1|few
TGTGCCAGCAGCCAAGGATCAGGACAGGGTCCTAATGAGCAGTTCTTC
CASSQGSGQGPNEQFF
>TRBJ2-1|-|TRBV3-1|few
TGTGCCAGCAGCCAAAAAGTCCCAGGGGAGCAGTTCTTC
CASSQKVPGEQFF
>TRBJ2-7|TRBD1|TRBV14|-
TGTGCCAGCAGCCAACAACAGGGGGCCTACGAGCAGTACTTC
CASSQQQGAYEQYF
>TRBJ2-1|-|TRBV20-1|-
TGCAGTGCTCCAGAATACAATGAGCAGTTCTTC
CSAPEYNEQFF
>TRBJ2-7|TRBD2|TRBV3-1|-
TGTGCCAGCAGCCAAAAGCGGGACTACCTCTACGAGCAGTACTTC
CASSQKRDYLYEQYF
>TRBJ2-1|-|TRBV7-3|-
TGTGCCAGCAGCTTGGCAGGGGCTGGTTGGGATGAGCAGTTCTTC
CASSLAGAGWDEQFF
>TRBJ2-7|-|TRBV24-1|-
TGTGCCATCGCACCTGGGGAAGGCTCCTACGAGCAGTACTTC
CAIAPGEGSYEQYF
>TRBJ1-2|TRBD1|TRBV12-3/TRBV12-4|few
TGTGCCAGCAGCCAAGGACAGGACGCTCACTATGGCTACACCTTC
CASSQGQDAHYGYTF
>TRBJ2-2|-|TRBV7-3|-
TGTGCCAGCAGCTTATATGGGGGGACTAACACCGGGGAGCTGTTTTTT
CASSLYGGTNTGELFF
>TRBJ2-7|-|TRBV14|-
TGTGCCAGCAGCCAAACGAATAGGGGGGAGCAGTACTTC
CASSQTNRGEQYF
>TRBJ2-7|-|TRBV7-2|few
TGTGCCAGCAGCCACCGGGACGAGTACTACGAGCAGTACTTC
CASSHRDEYYEQYF
>TRBJ2-1|TRBD2|TRBV7-9|few
TGTGCCTGTGGGGGACTAGCTGGTGAGCAGTTCTTC
CACGGLAGEQFF
>TRBJ1-4|-|TRBV6-5|-
TGTGCCAGCAGTTACTCGAAGGGAACGGGGATTTCAGATGAAAAACTGTTTTTT
CASSYSKGTGISDEKLFF
>TRBJ2-1|-|TRBV19|-
TGTGCCAGTAGTATTGGGGTGGGGGGTAGGAGCAATGAGCAGTTCTTC
CASSIGVGGRSNEQFF
>TRBJ2-7|TRBD1|TRBV29-1|few
TGCAGCGTTGAAGACCCACAACAGGGGGAACTGAACGAGCAGTACTTC
CSVEDPQQGELNEQYF
>TRBJ2-7|TRBD1|TRBV10-3|few
TGTGCCATCAGATCAGGGACAGCCGCCTACGAGCAGTACTTC
CAIRSGTAAYEQYF
>TRBJ2-5|TRBD2|TRBV6-1|few
TGTGCCAGCAGTGCCGGCGGGGGGACTCAAGAGACCCAGTACTTC
CASSAGGGTQETQYF
>TRBJ2-7|TRBD2|TRBV28|few
TGTGCCAGCAGTTCCCAGCGGGAGAATAACTACGAGCAGTACTTC
CASSSQRENNYEQYF
>TRBJ2-4|TRBD1|TRBV15|-
TGTGCCACCACCTCACAGGGGGCAACAGACATTCAGTACTTC
CATTSQGATDIQYF
>TRBJ2-4|TRBD2|TRBV6-1|few
TGTGCCAGCAGTGAAGGCCTAGCGGGAGGGGTGAACATTCAGTACTTC
CASSEGLAGGVNIQYF
>TRBJ1-1|-|TRBV7-8|few
TGTGCCAGCAGTTCATTGACTTATGATGAAGCTTTCTTT
CASSSLTYDEAFF
>TRBJ2-7|TRBD2|TRBV3-1|-
TGTGCCAGCAGCCAAGACGAGCGGGGTTACTCCTACGAGCAGTACTTC
CASSQDERGYSYEQYF